Following are 32 T cell receptor beta chains from one sample sequenced in a study of shared clonotypes between healthy human individuals. Only in-frame clones appear in the TCRdb table, and some are missing; sequencing was by immunoSEQ multiplex PCR. This table holds 85,000 to 100,000 clones, roughly two thirds found once. Sequences were obtained from memory CD8+ T cells sorted from blood. The subset is: CD45RO+ cells pooled with CCR7-negative TemRA cells. The source is a man aged 25 to 40 in good health.

The V and J genes are TRBV7-9 and TRBJ2-7; TRBD2 agrees at 9 bases. V was pared by 5 bases and J by 6 bases, with 17 bases of the junction left unmatched. Germline lookup yields CDR1 SEHNR and CDR2 FQNEAQ (reference sequence). This CDR3 is built from 17 residues. CDR3 sequence (DNA): TGTGCCAGCAGCATGCCGACCGGGGGGACTAGCACATCCGAGCAGTACTTC. It encodes CASSMPTGGTSTSEQYF.

In its sample, this clone was seen a few times. The chain employs TRBV11-2 and TRBJ2-1, with 9 positions matching TRBD2. V shed 1 base and J 6 bases; nucleotides not matched to a gene: 4. Germline CDR1 SGHAT, CDR2 FQNNGV. The CDR3 covers 15 residues. CDR3 DNA sequence: TGTGCCAGCAGCTTAGCGGGGACTAGCTCCAATGAGCAGTTCTTC. Its protein is CASSLAGTSSNEQFF.

The rearrangement uses TRBV2 and TRBJ2-2; D remains ambiguous. Germline CDR1 is SNHLY and CDR2 is FYNNEI. This CDR3 region has 18 residues. V lost 6 bases to trimming and J lost 0 bases, with 20 bases between them. CDR3 amino acids: CASRLVSNPAANTGELFF. CDR3 nucleotides: TGTGCCAGCAGATTAGTCTCCAACCCTGCCGCGAACACCGGGGAGCTGTTTTTT.

The chain recombines TRBV4-1 with TRBJ2-1; possibly TRBD2 for D (6 bases). CDR1 and CDR2 (germline): MGHRA, YSYEKL. The V end was cut by 0 bases, the J end by 0 bases, with 15 bases between. CDR3 length equals 18 residues. The CDR3 here is CASSQDGSGPSSYNEQFF. As DNA, the CDR3 is TGCGCCAGCAGCCAAGATGGCAGCGGGCCCAGCTCCTACAATGAGCAGTTCTTC.

The V gene is TRBV7-9, the J gene TRBJ2-7; tentative D call: TRBD2 (6 bases). With 3 bases removed from V and 2 bases from J, the gap between germline ends came to 17 bases. The CDR3 runs 16 residues. CDR1 and CDR2 from the germline V gene are SEHNR and FQNEAQ (reference sequence). In DNA form, the CDR3 reads TGTGCCAGCAGCTTTTTCAGTTGGGGGGACCCCTACGAGCAGTACTTC. Its translation: CASSFFSWGDPYEQYF.

The rearrangement joins TRBV4-3 to TRBJ2-7; maybe TRBD2 (6 bases). The ends were cut back, 1 base at V and 3 bases at J, with 13 bases in the middle. CDR3 length: 15 residues. Germline V gives CDR1 LGHNA, CDR2 YSLEER. The CDR3 here is CASSQGTGEGYEQYF. As DNA, the CDR3 is TGCGCCAGCAGCCAAGGTACGGGAGAAGGCTACGAGCAGTACTTC.

The J gene is TRBJ2-3, the V gene TRBV5-7, with 7 nucleotides matching TRBD2. TRBV5-7 is an ORF for which the function is uncertain. The CDR3 contains 15 residues. The V gene end was trimmed by 2 bases and the J gene end by 4 bases; junction bases not matched to a gene: 7. CDR3 amino acids: CASSFRGRGPDTQYF. The DNA of the CDR3 is TGTGCCAGCAGCTTTCGGGGGAGGGGCCCAGATACGCAGTATTTT.

This clone appeared many times. V gene TRBV9 combines with J gene TRBJ2-1; 11 bases agree with TRBD2. V dropped 4 bases and J dropped 4; count of bases not matched to a gene: 7. Germline V gene data show CDR1 as SGDLS and CDR2 as YYNGEE. This CDR3 has 16 residues. CDR3 protein: CASSLGSSGRYNEQFF. The CDR3 DNA reads TGTGCCAGCAGCCTCGGCTCTAGCGGGAGGTACAATGAGCAGTTCTTC.

This rearrangement joins TRBV29-1 to TRBJ1-4, with unresolved D. The CDR3 has 12 amino acids. The V and J ends lost 4 bases and 7 bases respectively, with 10 bases between them. From germline, CDR1 is SQVTM and CDR2 ANQGSEA. Here the CDR3 reads CSVGAGGEKLFF. The CDR3 DNA reads TGCAGCGTTGGGGCAGGAGGTGAAAAACTGTTTTTT.

V gene TRBV28 combines with J gene TRBJ2-7, with TRBD1 matching 8 bases. Germline V gene lookup returns CDR1 MDHEN and CDR2 SYDVKM. After removal of 7 bases from V and 2 bases from J, the junction contained 10 bases not matched to a gene. This CDR3 has 15 amino acids. The CDR3 nucleotides read TGTGCCAGCAACCCCGCCGGGACAGGCACCTACGAGCAGTACTTC. This translates into CASNPAGTGTYEQYF.

The rearrangement joins TRBV14 to TRBJ2-3; D uncertain. Looked up from germline, CDR1 is SGHDN and CDR2 is FVKESK. Trimming removed 3 bases from V and 5 bases from J, with 15 bases in between. This CDR3 spans 15 amino acids. DNA for the CDR3: TGTGCCAGCAGCCATCCCAGGACCCTTAGAGATACGCAGTATTTT. Translated: CASSHPRTLRDTQYF.

This chain links TRBV21-1 with TRBJ2-1; the D call TRBD1 from the table was never checked on the DNA. TRBV21-1 is a recognized pseudogene. The CDR3 extends over 14 amino acids. The CDR3 DNA is TGTGCCAGCACCAGGGACAGGGGATACAATGAGCAGTTCTTC. Translation: CASTRDRGYNEQFF.

The V gene is TRBV28, the J gene TRBJ2-3, with 10 bases identical to TRBD2. The CDR3 spans 19 residues. Germline V gene data show CDR1 as MDHEN and CDR2 as SYDVKM. V shed 3 bases and J 4 bases; nucleotides not matched to a gene: 16. The CDR3 DNA reads as TGTGCCAGCAGTTTTTGGGGGAACAGACTAGCGGGTAGTCCAGATACGCAGTATTTT. It is translated as CASSFWGNRLAGSPDTQYF.

This clone was detected only once. The chain is built from TRBV19 and TRBJ1-4; D may be TRBD1 (5 bases). This CDR3 has 14 residues. Deletions cut 4 bases from V and 3 bases from J, with 9 bases between. Germline-derived CDR1 and CDR2 are LNHDA and SQIVND (reference sequence). CDR3 sequence (DNA): TGTGCCAGTAGTACCTCGGGGCCTAATGAAAAACTGTTTTTT. It codes for CASSTSGPNEKLFF.

V usage is TRBV19 and J usage is TRBJ2-7; 10 nucleotides match TRBD1. This CDR3 is 15 amino acids long. V lost 5 bases, J lost 1 base, and 5 bases stayed unmatched. Germline lookup yields CDR1 LNHDA and CDR2 SQIVND (reference sequence). The CDR3 sequence is CASSPGTGVSYEQYF. DNA of the CDR3: TGTGCCAGTAGTCCCGGGACAGGGGTTTCCTACGAGCAGTACTTC.

The rearrangement uses TRBV14 and TRBJ2-1, with D uncertain. Trimming shortened V by 4 bases and J by 5 bases, and 6 bases separated the two germline ends. Germline V gene data show CDR1 as SGHDN and CDR2 as FVKESK. This CDR3 has 12 amino acids. This CDR3 is CASSPQHNEQFF. The CDR3 DNA sequence: TGTGCCAGCAGCCCCCAGCACAATGAGCAGTTCTTC.

In its sample, this clone was seen a few times. The chain links TRBV11-3 to TRBJ2-7; D remains unclear. Germline V lookup: CDR1 SGHNT, CDR2 YENEEA. V lost 2 bases to trimming and J lost 5 bases, with 13 bases between them. The CDR3 runs to 14 residues. The DNA of the CDR3 is TGTGCCAGCAGCTTATTAACGGGTGCAGACGAGCAGTACTTC. This sequence encodes CASSLLTGADEQYF.

The chain employs TRBV28 and TRBJ2-3; 12 bases match TRBD2. V shed 7 bases, J shed 4 bases, and the junction held 9 bases outside the gene matches. Germline V gives CDR1 MDHEN, CDR2 SYDVKM. This CDR3 is 16 amino acids long. The CDR3 spells CASKPSGRAIADTQYF. CDR3 in DNA: TGTGCCAGCAAGCCTAGCGGGAGGGCCATTGCAGATACGCAGTATTTT.

As for this clone: A read error is likely, as this CDR3 ends without the conserved phenylalanine or tryptophan. The DNA is left out, because the CDR3 cannot be placed on it with certainty; the CDR3 is given as TCRdb lists it. V and J are TRBV12-2 and TRBJ2-7. TRBV12-2 is recorded as a pseudogene. The CDR3 is 8 residues long, ends included. The CDR3 here is CASRLAPI.

This clone has more than one count but fewer than ten. This rearrangement joins TRBV7-9 to TRBJ2-7; D not resolved. Germline V gene lookup returns CDR1 SEHNR and CDR2 FQNEAQ (reference sequence). Trimming took off 1 base at V and 2 bases at J, with 9 bases between the two ends. This CDR3 region has 14 residues. The CDR3 spells CASSLGLVPYEQYF. CDR3 nucleotides: TGTGCCAGCAGCTTAGGGCTAGTTCCCTACGAGCAGTACTTC.

The rearrangement links TRBV10-3 to TRBJ2-7; 9 bases line up with TRBD2. Trimming took 6 bases from V and 3 from J; bases not matched to a gene: 6. The CDR3 is made up of 14 amino acids. Germline V CDR1 and CDR2: ENHRY, SYGVKD. As DNA, the CDR3 is TGTGCCATCAGCCCCGGACTAGCGAGCTACGAGCAGTACTTC. This encodes CAISPGLASYEQYF.

The CDR3 DNA sequence: TGTGCCAGCCGACGACGCCCGAACACCGGGGAGCTGTTTTTT. This codes for CASRRRPNTGELFF. The chain couples TRBV28 to TRBJ2-2; D is undetermined. Trimming left V 8 bases short and J 0 bases short, with 10 bases between. CDR3 length equals 14 residues. Looked up from germline, CDR1 is MDHEN and CDR2 is SYDVKM.

The chain has TRBV4-3 and TRBJ1-1, with 7 positions matching TRBD1. This CDR3 spans 15 amino acids. The germline V gene has CDR1 LGHNA and CDR2 YSLEER. With 5 bases clipped from V and 1 base from J, the junction kept 7 bases outside the gene matches. DNA of the CDR3: TGCGCCAGCAGCTTGAGGGGGCTCGGGAACACTGAAGCTTTCTTT. Translated: CASSLRGLGNTEAFF.

The rearrangement links TRBV5-1 to TRBJ2-7, with D unresolved. This CDR3 is 13 amino acids long. V lost 0 bases and J lost 6, with 10 bases in between. Germline V lookup: CDR1 SGHRS, CDR2 YFSETQ. The CDR3, as DNA: TGCGCCAGCAGCTTGGAACCTACCTCCGAGCAGTACTTC. Its protein is CASSLEPTSEQYF.

The chain couples TRBV7-9 to TRBJ2-7; 10 nucleotides agree with TRBD2. V shed 1 base, J shed 5 bases, and the junction held 14 bases outside the gene matches. Germline CDR1 is SEHNR and CDR2 is FQNEAQ (reference sequence). The length of the CDR3 is 18 residues. The CDR3 DNA is TGTGCCAGCAGCTTAGAGTCCCCGGGGCTAGCGGGAGACAACGAGCAGTACTTC. It encodes CASSLESPGLAGDNEQYF.

The genes are TRBV5-5 and TRBJ2-1, with a tentative D call TRBD2 (6 bases). Trimming pared 6 bases from V and 7 bases from J, leaving 11 bases between. Germline loops: CDR1 SGHKS, CDR2 YYEKEE (reference sequence). The CDR3 covers 12 residues. The CDR3 region has the DNA TGTGCCAGCAACTCCAGCGGGAATGAGCAGTTCTTC. Encoded protein: CASNSSGNEQFF.

Here the CDR3 DNA reads TGTGCCAGCAGCCCGGGACTAGACGCCTACGAGCAGTACTTC. It translates to CASSPGLDAYEQYF. This chain uses TRBV5-4 with TRBJ2-7, with 8 positions matching TRBD2. This CDR3 contains 14 residues. CDR1 and CDR2 from the germline V gene are SGHNT and YYREEE (reference sequence). Losses at the gene ends were 4 bases for V and 2 bases for J; bases not matched to a gene: 5.

This clone was recorded a few times. The chain joins TRBV27 to TRBJ2-1; 10 bases line up with TRBD2. The CDR3 is made up of 19 amino acids. The germline CDR1 and CDR2 sequences are MNHEY and SMNVEV (reference sequence). V lost 5 bases to trimming and J lost 0 bases; unmatched junction nucleotides: 13. The CDR3 here is CASSGTGTSERSSYNEQFF. The DNA of the CDR3 is TGTGCCAGCAGTGGCACCGGGACTAGCGAAAGGAGCTCCTACAATGAGCAGTTCTTC.

This clone was observed many times. V usage is TRBV27 and J usage is TRBJ1-2; 8 bases agree with TRBD1. Germline V gives CDR1 MNHEY, CDR2 SMNVEV (reference sequence). J was trimmed by 0 bases and V by 6 bases; bases with no gene match: 6. CDR3 length: 15 amino acids. CDR3 region: CASRGTGASNYGYTF. The CDR3 DNA follows: TGTGCCAGCAGGGGGACAGGCGCCTCTAACTATGGCTACACCTTC.

Comments on this clone: This may be a read error: a much more frequent sequence differs by one nucleotide. The V gene is TRBV9, the J gene TRBJ2-7; TRBD1 agrees at 7 bases. The CDR3 spans 12 residues. Germline lookup yields CDR1 SGDLS and CDR2 YYNGEE. V lost 3 bases, J lost 4 bases, and 1 base stayed unmatched. DNA of the CDR3: TGTGCCAGCAGCGGACAGGGTTACGAGCAGTACTTC. Its translation: CASSGQGYEQYF.

V and J are TRBV10-2 and TRBJ2-5; D tentatively reads TRBD1 or TRBD2 (6 bases each). There are 14 residues in the CDR3. CDR1 and CDR2 from the germline V gene are WSHSY and SAAADI. Trimming pared 10 bases from V and 5 bases from J, leaving 20 bases between. For the CDR3, the DNA is TGCGCCACCAGGTGGGGGGCCCCACGGGAGACCCAGTACTTC. It specifies CATRWGAPRETQYF.

Many counts were recorded for this clone. Other DNA sequences in the sample encode the same CDR3. The chain has TRBV6-1 and TRBJ2-2; D possibly corresponds to TRBD2 (6 bases). This CDR3 is 15 amino acids long. Germline V gene lookup returns CDR1 MNHNS and CDR2 SASEGT. Trimming pared 5 bases from V and 6 bases from J, leaving 16 bases between. CDR3 bases: TGTGCCAGCAGTCTAAGAGAGGAGGGGCCCGGGGAGCTGTTTTTT. Protein sequence: CASSLREEGPGELFF.